This T cell receptor beta chain was captured by sequencing in a study of T cells in Graves' hyperthyroidism and ophthalmopathy (dated by TCRdb to about 2019). Notes on the research overall: Peripheral blood samples were taken at initial diagnosis, before any treatment was given. TCR V-J signatures able to tell the groups apart were searched for in a discovery cohort of 100 patients, of whom about 40 had Graves' ophthalmopathy and 57 had stable Graves' hyperthyroidism. Whether ophthalmopathy could be predicted prospectively was tested in an independent validation cohort made up of 18 to 20 hyperthyroidism patients plus 17 patients who later progressed to ophthalmopathy. The 75 to 100 discovery patients were divided at random into training and test sets in a 7:3 ratio. In addition, the study compared T-cell repertoires in thyroid tissue and in blood from about six Graves' hyperthyroidism patients. After sampling, hyperthyroidism patients received methimazole starting at 30 mg daily, and ophthalmopathy patients received high-dose intravenous methylprednisolone. The paper describes TCR Vbeta CDR3 sequencing of 140 or so peripheral blood samples, made up of 43 ophthalmopathy patients, 70 to 80 hyperthyroidism patients and 17 progressor patients.

The CDR3 measures 14 amino acids from cysteine to phenylalanine. The CDR3 DNA has 42 bases and is translated from base 1. At the junction V is shortened by 5 bases and J by 4 bases, with 14 bases in between. CDR1 and CDR2 are drawn from the germline V gene: KGHDR, SFDVKD. The TCR beta CDR3 regions were amplified from the RNA transcripts. For the first round of RT-PCR on the TCR CDR3, the HTBI primer set was used together with the Qiagen OneStep RT-PCR kit. Libraries were constructed in a second round of multiplex PCR, after which size selection and purification were performed. The libraries were sequenced on an Illumina HiSeq2000 using paired-end 100 bp reads. The authors' analysis ran thus. Raw data were processed with SOAPnuke, discarding reads with adapters, uncalled bases, mean Phred below 15, or no exact constant-primer or identifier match. High-quality paired reads were merged using COPE v1.2.5, and each unique nucleotide sequence was defined as a clonotype. Clonotypes were aligned to IMGT TRBV, TRBD and TRBJ reference segments using MiTCR v1.1. The analysis was restricted to V-J combinations with a frequency above 0.0001, which together covered 99.2% of the repertoires. A TCS score was defined as the ratio of F50 (clonal expansion) to E x V (chaos), with BLOSUM62-based TCRdist applied between CDR3 peptides within each V-J. Welch's t-statistics and random forest reduced 450 to 600 V-J features to roughly 13, which were used in a naive Bayes classifier (R e1071). The Morisita-Horn index was used to measure how similar the thyroid and blood repertoires were. The raw public reads went through TCRdb reprocessing: fastp at Q25, MiXCR clone calling, in-frame beta chains kept. When rows share a CDR3 protein, they turn into one entry using the most common DNA and genes. The V and J calls follow TCRdb's processing rather than the paper's. The sample has hundreds of thousands of distinct CDR3 sequences on record, 38% of them singletons. The leading ten clones occupy 7.5% to 9.5% of the sample.

Study-wide findings and limitations: In validation, the model predicted progression to ophthalmopathy a median of 6.5 months before onset, with over 55% sensitivity and just under 75% specificity. Ophthalmopathy was separated from stable hyperthyroidism by a 13 V-J signature model, with over 85% sensitivity and about 81% specificity obtained in cross-validation and 80%/75% obtained in testing. Sample size was not statistically predetermined, and investigators were not blinded to group allocation. Most expanded thyroid clonotypes (frequency above 0.001) were also found in blood, which suggests that blood repertoires may mirror thyroid immune responses.

Stable Graves' hyperthyroidism was defined as no progression to ophthalmopathy during 18 months of follow-up. The hyperthyroidism patients were between 18 and 65 years old and newly diagnosed, with a disease duration of less than 2 months. Patients with uncontrolled infections, other autoimmune diseases, pregnancy or lactation were excluded. Diagnoses were based on clinical symptoms, serum thyroxine and TRAb, thyroid ultrasound and orbital computed tomography. Ficoll-Paque density gradient centrifugation was used to isolate PBMCs from 10 ml of fresh peripheral blood. Total RNA was extracted using Trizol reagent, and RNA quality was assessed on an Agilent 2100 Bioanalyzer. This clonotype was seen many times. What this receptor recognizes is not known. No much larger clone exists at a distance of one base, and base qualities are not known.

The origin of this receptor is a man aged 18 to 30 with Graves' hyperthyroidism. The sequenced sample consisted of blood. Recombination joined TRBV24-1 with TRBJ2-7; the D gene is perhaps TRBD2, from 6 matching bases. At the DNA level, the sequence is TGTGCCACCAGTGCCCAGGGAGGAGGATACGAGCAGTACTTC. Its protein reads: CATSAQGGGYEQYF.